This T cell receptor (beta chain) was obtained from a study of blood T cells in healthy people across ages. Next came a second PCR, run for about 7 to 12 cycles, which used a sample-barcoded 5' primer along with a J-beta primer mix. Via MiXCR, TCRdb re-called the 5' RACE reads, giving one row per CDR3 protein. Of hundreds of thousands of distinct CDR3 sequences detected, 40% to 45% appear once; the ten largest clones hold 25% to 30%. The CDR3 length is 14 residues. In germline, CDR1 is DFQATT, CDR2 SNEGSKA (reference sequence). V was cut by 0 bases and J by 0 bases, with 6 bases left in between. A few counts support this clonotype. Its antigen is unknown. Broader study findings: Those diversity estimates obtained from one million T cells were thought to be underestimates. The study found more naive CD4+ cells and higher diversity in long-lived than aged donors.

The clonotype originates from a man older than 75 in good health. This chain joins TRBV20-1 and TRBJ1-5; D unclear. Sequenced: blood. The CDR3, as DNA: TGCAGTGCTAGAGAGACGAATAGCAATCAGCCCCAGCATTTT. Its protein is CSARETNSNQPQHF.